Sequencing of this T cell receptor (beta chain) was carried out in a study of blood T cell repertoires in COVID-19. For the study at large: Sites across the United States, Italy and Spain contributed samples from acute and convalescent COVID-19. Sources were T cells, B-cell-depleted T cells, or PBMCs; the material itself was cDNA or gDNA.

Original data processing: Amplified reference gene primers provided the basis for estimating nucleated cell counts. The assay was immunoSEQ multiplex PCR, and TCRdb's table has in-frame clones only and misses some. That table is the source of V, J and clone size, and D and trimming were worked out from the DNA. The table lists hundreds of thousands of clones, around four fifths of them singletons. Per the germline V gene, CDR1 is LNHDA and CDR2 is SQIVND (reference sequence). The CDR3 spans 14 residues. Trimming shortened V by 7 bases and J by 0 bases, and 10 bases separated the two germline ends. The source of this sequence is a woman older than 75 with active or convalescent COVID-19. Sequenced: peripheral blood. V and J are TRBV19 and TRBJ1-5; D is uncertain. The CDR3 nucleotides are TGTGCCAGTATTATGAGGGATAGCAATCAGCCCCAGCATTTT. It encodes CASIMRDSNQPQHF.